This T cell receptor beta chain derives from a study of CD8+ T cells in alopecia areata. Treatment in this sample: oral pan-JAK inhibitor, 5-10 mg twice daily. Germline CDR1 MNHEY, CDR2 SMNVEV (reference sequence). V lost 2 bases to trimming and J lost 1 base, with 11 bases between them. This CDR3 has 15 amino acids. RNA was isolated and reverse transcribed to cDNA, the sequencing template. The protocol was immunoSEQ multiplex PCR, while the TCRdb copy is restricted to in-frame clones and leaves out a portion. This table has about 42,000 clones, roughly 92% appearing once. The rearrangement joins TRBV27 to TRBJ2-5; a possible D gene is TRBD2 (6 bases). Material: CD8+ T cells sorted from blood, obtained at week 24, from a patient treated with tofacitinib. The source of this sequence is a human donor with alopecia areata. The chain's CDR3 is CASSLGGAIQETQYF. CDR3 nucleotides: TGTGCCAGCAGTTTAGGAGGGGCGATCCAAGAGACCCAGTACTTC.